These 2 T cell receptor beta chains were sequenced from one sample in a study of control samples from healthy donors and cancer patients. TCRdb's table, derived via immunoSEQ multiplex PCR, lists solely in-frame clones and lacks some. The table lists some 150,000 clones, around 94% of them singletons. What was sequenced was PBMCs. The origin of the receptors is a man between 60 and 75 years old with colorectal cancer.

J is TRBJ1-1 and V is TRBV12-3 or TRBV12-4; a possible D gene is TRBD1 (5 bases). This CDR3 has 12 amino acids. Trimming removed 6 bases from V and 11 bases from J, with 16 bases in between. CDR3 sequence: CASSLGTTGAFF. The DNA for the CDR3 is TGTGCCAGCAGCCTCGGGACCACTGGGGCTTTCTTT.

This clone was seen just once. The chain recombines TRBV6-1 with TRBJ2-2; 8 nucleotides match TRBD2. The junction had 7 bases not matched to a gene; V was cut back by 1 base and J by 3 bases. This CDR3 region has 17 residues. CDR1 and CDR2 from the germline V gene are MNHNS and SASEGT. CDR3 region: CASSEGQGRGDTGELFF. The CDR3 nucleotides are TGTGCCAGCAGTGAAGGTCAGGGGCGGGGGGACACCGGGGAGCTGTTTTTT.